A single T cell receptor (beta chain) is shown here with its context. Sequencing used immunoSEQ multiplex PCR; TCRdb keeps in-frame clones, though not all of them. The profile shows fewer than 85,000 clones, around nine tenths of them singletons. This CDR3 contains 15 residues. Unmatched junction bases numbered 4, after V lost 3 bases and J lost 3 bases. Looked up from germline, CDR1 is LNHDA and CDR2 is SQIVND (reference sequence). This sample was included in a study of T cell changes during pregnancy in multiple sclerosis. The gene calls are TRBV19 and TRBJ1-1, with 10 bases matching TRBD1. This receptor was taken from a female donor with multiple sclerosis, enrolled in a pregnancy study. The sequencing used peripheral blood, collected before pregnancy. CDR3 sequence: CASSIGDRGDTEAFF. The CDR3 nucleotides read TGTGCCAGTAGTATCGGGGACAGGGGAGACACTGAAGCTTTCTTT.